This T cell receptor beta chain is from a study of cytomegalovirus exposure and HLA in healthy donors. Across the study: An earlier analysis identified 117 million unique TCR beta sequences in some 170 million T cells.

The PCR contained 60 Vbeta and 13 Jbeta primers. The protocol was immunoSEQ multiplex PCR, while the TCRdb copy is restricted to in-frame clones and leaves out a portion. The sample includes around 150,000 clones, 60% to 85% seen only once; the top ten take roughly 6%. This clone appeared once. V was cut by 2 bases and J by 12 bases, with 16 bases left in between. Germline values: CDR1 MDHEN, CDR2 SYDVKM. The CDR3 is 14 residues long. Specimen: PBMCs. The clonotype was recovered from a man aged 45-60 years in good health and CMV-seropositive. This sequence joins TRBV28 and TRBJ1-4, with TRBD1 as a possible D gene (5 bases). The CDR3 nucleotides read TGTGCCAGCAGTTTAAACCAGGGCAGCTCAGAACTGTTTTTT. Protein: CASSLNQGSSELFF.